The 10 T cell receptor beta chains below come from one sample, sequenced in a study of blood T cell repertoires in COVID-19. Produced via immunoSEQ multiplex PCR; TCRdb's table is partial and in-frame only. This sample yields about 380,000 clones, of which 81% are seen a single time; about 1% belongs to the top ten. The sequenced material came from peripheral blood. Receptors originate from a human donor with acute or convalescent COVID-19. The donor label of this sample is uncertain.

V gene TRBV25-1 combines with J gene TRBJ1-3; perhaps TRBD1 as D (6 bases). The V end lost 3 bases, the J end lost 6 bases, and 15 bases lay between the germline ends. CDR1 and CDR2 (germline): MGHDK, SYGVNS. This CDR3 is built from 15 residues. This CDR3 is CASSDLREGENTIYF. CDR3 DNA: TGTGCCAGCAGTGATCTTCGGGAGGGGGAAAACACCATATATTTT.

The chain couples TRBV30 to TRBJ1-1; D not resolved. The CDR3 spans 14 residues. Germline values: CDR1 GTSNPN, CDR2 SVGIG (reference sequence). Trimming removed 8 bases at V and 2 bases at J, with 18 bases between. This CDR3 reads CAGIQSLKNTEAFF. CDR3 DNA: TGTGCCGGCATACAGAGCTTGAAAAACACTGAAGCTTTCTTT. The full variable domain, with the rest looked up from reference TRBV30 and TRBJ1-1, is SQTIHQWPATLVQPVGSPLSLECTVEGTSNPNLYWYRQAAGRGLQLLFYSVGIGQISSEVPQNLSASRPQDRQFILSSKKLLLSDSGFYLCAGIQSLKNTEAFFGQGTRLTVV.

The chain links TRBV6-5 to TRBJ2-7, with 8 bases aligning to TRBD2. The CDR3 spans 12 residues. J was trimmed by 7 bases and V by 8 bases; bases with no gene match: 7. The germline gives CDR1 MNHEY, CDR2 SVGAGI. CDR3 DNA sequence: TGTGCCAGCGGGACTAGGGGCTGGGAGCAGTACTTC. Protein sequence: CASGTRGWEQYF.

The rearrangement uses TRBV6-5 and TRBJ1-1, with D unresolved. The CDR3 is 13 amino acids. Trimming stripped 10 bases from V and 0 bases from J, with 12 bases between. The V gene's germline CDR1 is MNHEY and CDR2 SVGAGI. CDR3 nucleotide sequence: TGTGCCACCCTTACAGTTATGAACACTGAAGCTTTCTTT. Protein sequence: CATLTVMNTEAFF.

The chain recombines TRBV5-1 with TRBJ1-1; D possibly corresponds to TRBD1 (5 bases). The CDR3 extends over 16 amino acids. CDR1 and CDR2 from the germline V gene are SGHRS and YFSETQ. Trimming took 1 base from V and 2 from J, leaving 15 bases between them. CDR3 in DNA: TGCGCCAGCAGCTTGATCGGGGGGACCCCAAACACTGAAGCTTTCTTT. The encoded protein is CASSLIGGTPNTEAFF.

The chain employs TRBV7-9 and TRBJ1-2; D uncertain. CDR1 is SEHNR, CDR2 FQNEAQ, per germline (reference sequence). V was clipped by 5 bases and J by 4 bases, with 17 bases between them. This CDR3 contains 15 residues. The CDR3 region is CASSPHTDFFYGYTF. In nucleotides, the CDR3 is TGTGCCAGCAGCCCCCACACAGATTTCTTCTATGGCTACACCTTC.

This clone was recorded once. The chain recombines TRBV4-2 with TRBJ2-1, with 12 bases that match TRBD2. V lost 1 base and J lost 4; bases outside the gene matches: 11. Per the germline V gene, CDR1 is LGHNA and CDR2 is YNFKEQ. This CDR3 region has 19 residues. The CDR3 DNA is TGTGCCAGCAGCCAAGTGGACAGCAGGACTAGCGGGATTTACAATGAGCAGTTCTTC. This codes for CASSQVDSRTSGIYNEQFF.

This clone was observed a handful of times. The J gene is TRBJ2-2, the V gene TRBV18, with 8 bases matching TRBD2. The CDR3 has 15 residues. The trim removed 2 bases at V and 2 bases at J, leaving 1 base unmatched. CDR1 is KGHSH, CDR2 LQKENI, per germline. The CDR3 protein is CASSPAGGNTGELFF. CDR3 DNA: TGTGCCAGCTCACCAGCGGGGGGCAACACCGGGGAGCTGTTTTTT.

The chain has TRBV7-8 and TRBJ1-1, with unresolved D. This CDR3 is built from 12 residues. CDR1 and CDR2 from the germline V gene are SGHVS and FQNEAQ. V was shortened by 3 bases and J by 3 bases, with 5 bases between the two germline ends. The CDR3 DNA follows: TGTGCCAGCAGCTTCGGGTACACTGAAGCTTTCTTT. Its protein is CASSFGYTEAFF. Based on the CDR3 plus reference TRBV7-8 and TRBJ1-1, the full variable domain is GAGVSQSPRYKVAKRGQDVALRCDPISGHVSLFWYQQALGQGPEFLTYFQNEAQLDKSGLPSDRFFAERPEGSVSTLKIQRTQQEDSAVYLCASSFGYTEAFFGQGTRLTVV.

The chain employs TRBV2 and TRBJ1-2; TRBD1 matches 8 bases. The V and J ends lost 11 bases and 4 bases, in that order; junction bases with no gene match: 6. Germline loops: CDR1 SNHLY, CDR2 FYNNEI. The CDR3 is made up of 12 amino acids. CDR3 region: CAGSGGGYGYTF. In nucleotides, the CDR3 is TGTGCCGGCTCAGGGGGCGGCTATGGCTACACCTTC.